This T cell receptor (beta chain) was sequenced for a study of blood T cell repertoires in COVID-19. The data were produced by immunoSEQ multiplex PCR, yet TCRdb's version contains in-frame clones alone and is incomplete. The table has more than 400,000 clones, 90% seen once; the top ten hold roughly 0.66%. Germline CDR1 is SGHTS and CDR2 is YDEGEE. V lost 0 bases and J lost 8; bases outside the gene matches: 14. This CDR3 region has 18 residues. The study recruited people aged about 18 to 89 years across about two dozen US areas. Before being deemed recovered, Cohort 3 donors had two negative PCRs, clearance, or symptom resolution.

The source is a young man who had recovered from COVID-19. Sequenced: PBMCs or T cells enriched from blood (not recorded which). This chain uses TRBV5-8 with TRBJ1-6, with 7 bases matching TRBD1. The CDR3 loop is CASSLAGDSVAGHSPLHF. CDR3 sequence (DNA): TGTGCCAGCAGCTTGGCAGGGGACAGCGTGGCGGGTCATTCACCCCTCCACTTT. Filled out from reference TRBV5-8 and TRBJ1-6, the complete variable domain reads EAGVTQSPTHLIKTRGQQATLRCSPISGHTSVYWYQQALGLGLQFLLWYDEGEERNRGNFPPRFSGRQFPNYSSELNVNALELEDSALYLCASSLAGDSVAGHSPLHFGNGTRLTVT.